The rows below give T cell receptor beta chains drawn from one sample of a study of Graves' ophthalmopathy and Graves' hyperthyroidism. TCRdb re-called the multiplex PCR reads with MiXCR, one entry per CDR3 protein. The sample yields some 750,000 distinct CDR3 sequences, 40% seen once. What was sequenced was peripheral blood. The receptors originated from an adult man with Graves' ophthalmopathy. Both conserved end residues are part of each CDR3. D genes are given only for firm matches. Rows may omit the clone size; those that give it use once, few, many or a size class.

>TRBV20-1|-|TRBJ2-7|few
TGCAGTGCTAGGAAGTCAGAAGGATCCTACGAGCAGTACTTC
CSARKSEGSYEQYF
>TRBV24-1|-|TRBJ1-5|-
TGTGCCAGCAGTTTAGGACATCCGGGCAATCAGCCCCAGCATTTT
CASSLGHPGNQPQHF
>TRBV9|-|TRBJ1-5|many
TGTGCCAGCAGCGTATCCCTCGATCAGCCCCAGCATTTT
CASSVSLDQPQHF
>TRBV5-4|-|TRBJ1-1|many
TGTGCCAGCAGCTTGATGGGGGACACTGAAGCTTTCTTT
CASSLMGDTEAFF
>TRBV7-9|TRBD1|TRBJ1-3|many
TGTGCCAGCAGATCTTGGGACAGTTCGGGAGGAAACACCATATATTTT
CASRSWDSSGGNTIYF
>TRBV2|-|TRBJ1-2|many
TGTGCCAGCAGTGTCTCGTTCCTTGGGGAGGATGGCTACACCTTC
CASSVSFLGEDGYTF
>TRBV7-4|-|TRBJ2-7|-
TGTGCCAGCAGCTTAGTACAGGAGAGCTCCTACGAGCAGTACTTC
CASSLVQESSYEQYF
>TRBV10-2|-|TRBJ2-6|-
TGCGCCCGAGCGGGTGGGACATCGATCTCTGGGGCCAACGTCCTGACTTTC
CARAGGTSISGANVLTF
>TRBV28|-|TRBJ1-6|few
TGTGCCAGCAGTAGTAACCGGGCAAATTCACCCCTCCACTTT
CASSSNRANSPLHF
>TRBV5-6|-|TRBJ1-1|few
TGTGCCAGCAGCCGGGGGGCGGTTATGAACACTGAAGCTTTCTTT
CASSRGAVMNTEAFF
>TRBV24-1|TRBD1|TRBJ1-5|few
TGTGCCAGCAGTTCCGGGACAGGGGAAACCAATCAGCCCCAGCATTTT
CASSSGTGETNQPQHF
>TRBV27|TRBD1|TRBJ1-2|few
TGTGCCAGCAGTCAAGGGGGGACAGGGTTCCACTATGGCTACACCTTC
CASSQGGTGFHYGYTF
>TRBV7-2|TRBD1|TRBJ1-6|-
TGTGCCAGCAGGGGAGACAGGGCGGGACTGACGAATTCACCCCTCCACTTT
CASRGDRAGLTNSPLHF
>TRBV19|-|TRBJ2-2|-
TGTGCCAGTACCATACAGAACACCGGGGAGCTGTTTTTT
CASTIQNTGELFF
>TRBV11-2|TRBD1|TRBJ1-2|few
TGTGCCAGCAGCTTGGCCGGGACAGAGGACTTCTATGGCTACACCTTC
CASSLAGTEDFYGYTF
>TRBV15|TRBD1|TRBJ2-7|-
TGTGCCACCAGCCCCCGGGACAGGGTTGGCGAGCAGTACTTC
CATSPRDRVGEQYF
>TRBV7-2|-|TRBJ2-7|-
TGTGCCTGCAGCGCCAAAGAGGGTTCGGGTCCCTACGAGCAGTACTTC
CACSAKEGSGPYEQYF
>TRBV10-3|TRBD1|TRBJ2-7|many
TGTGCCATCAGGGGCTCCGGGACAGGGAACTACGAGCAGTACTTC
CAIRGSGTGNYEQYF
>TRBV19|TRBD1|TRBJ2-7|-
TGTGCCAGTAGTATTTTGGGGACAGGGGCCTCCTACGAGCAGTACTTC
CASSILGTGASYEQYF
>TRBV25-1|-|TRBJ1-4|-
TGTGCCAGTAGGACGGACTTTTATGAAAAACTGTTTTTT
CASRTDFYEKLFF
>TRBV7-4|-|TRBJ2-7|few
TGTGCCAGCAGTTCCGGGACCTCCTTGTACGAGCAGTACTTC
CASSSGTSLYEQYF
>TRBV12-3/TRBV12-4|-|TRBJ2-2|many
TGTGCCAGCAGTTTCCAGGGGCGCGGGGAGCTGTTTTTT
CASSFQGRGELFF
>TRBV10-3|-|TRBJ1-6|-
TGTGCCATCAGTGGGGGACTAGCGGGTGGATCACCCCTCCACTTT
CAISGGLAGGSPLHF
>TRBV10-3|-|TRBJ1-1|few
TGTGCCACGATGATGAGTCTAGTGGACACTGAAGCTTTCTTT
CATMMSLVDTEAFF
>TRBV7-2|-|TRBJ1-5|few
TGTGCCAGCAGCCACCTCTTGGGCAATCAGCCCCAGCATTTT
CASSHLLGNQPQHF
>TRBV25-1|TRBD1|TRBJ1-1|-
TGTGCCAGCAGTTCTCCGGGGAGGGGGCCCCGAAGTGAAGCTTTCTTT
CASSSPGRGPRSEAFF
>TRBV29-1|TRBD1|TRBJ2-7|many
TGCAGCGTTAACAGGGGATCCTCCGAGCAGTACTTC
CSVNRGSSEQYF
>TRBV7-9|TRBD1|TRBJ2-7|few
TGTGCCAGCAGCCAACAGGGGCCAGGACGCTACGAGCAGTACTTC
CASSQQGPGRYEQYF
>TRBV30|-|TRBJ2-5|-
TGTGCCTGGAGTGTACGGGCGGGGCAGTACTTC
CAWSVRAGQYF
>TRBV15|-|TRBJ1-1|once
TGTGCCGCCAGCAGAGTGACAGCTAACACTGAAGCTTTCTTT
CAASRVTANTEAFF
>TRBV15|TRBD1|TRBJ1-6|-
TGTGCCACCAGCAGAGCCAGACAGGGCATTTCCCTCCACTTT
CATSRARQGISLHF
>TRBV2|-|TRBJ1-5|many
TGTGCCAGCAGTGTACAGGGATGGGGTCAGCCCCAGCATTTT
CASSVQGWGQPQHF
>TRBV15|TRBD2|TRBJ2-5|many
TGTGCCACCAGCACAGGACTAGCGGGGATCCAAGAGACCCAGTACTTC
CATSTGLAGIQETQYF
>TRBV7-6|-|TRBJ2-5|-
TGTGCCAGCAGCTTAGGCGAGGATGGGACCCAGTACTTC
CASSLGEDGTQYF
>TRBV19|-|TRBJ1-1|-
TGTGCCAGCGAACGCCGGGGTAACACTGAAGCTTTCTTT
CASERRGNTEAFF
>TRBV20-1|-|TRBJ1-1|many
TGCAGCACTGACAGGTACACTGAAGCTTTCTTT
CSTDRYTEAFF
>TRBV5-5|-|TRBJ2-7|-
TGTGCCAGCAGCTTTGGACCAGGGGTTGGGCAGTACTTC
CASSFGPGVGQYF
>TRBV10-2|TRBD1|TRBJ1-6|-
TGCGCCAGCAGTGCGGGCAGGGGGAATTCACCCCTCCACTTT
CASSAGRGNSPLHF
>TRBV7-3|TRBD1|TRBJ2-3|-
TGTGCCAGCAGCCTACAGACAGGGACAGATACGCAGTATTTT
CASSLQTGTDTQYF
>TRBV25-1|-|TRBJ1-1|-
TGTGCCAGCAGCCCTATGGACGGTCGCACTGAAGCTTTCTTT
CASSPMDGRTEAFF
>TRBV2|TRBD2|TRBJ2-7|-
TGTGCCAGCAGCTTACTAGCGGGAGCTCCCTACGGGCAGTACTTC
CASSLLAGAPYGQYF
>TRBV24-1|TRBD1|TRBJ1-5|few
TGTGCCAGCAGTGCGCCCGACAGGGGACATCAGCCCCAGCATTTT
CASSAPDRGHQPQHF
>TRBV2|-|TRBJ1-3|many
TGTGCCAGCAGGAGAGACGGTGGAAACACCATATATTTT
CASRRDGGNTIYF
>TRBV7-9|-|TRBJ2-6|-
TGTGCCAGCAGCCAAGACAGACGCTCTGGGGCCAACGTCCTGACTTTC
CASSQDRRSGANVLTF